The next 18 T cell receptor beta chains were all read from a single sample in a study of shared clonotypes between healthy human individuals. Produced via immunoSEQ multiplex PCR; TCRdb's table is partial and in-frame only. The data contain more than 900,000 clones, about four fifths of them singletons. Sequencing was carried out using memory CD4+ T cells from PBMCs. The sample's subset: CD45RA-negative fraction. Receptors originate from a man between 18 and 35 years old in good health. Some clones in this sample may be carry-over from other donors' samples.

The chain couples TRBV5-1 to TRBJ1-1; D might be TRBD1 (5 bases). Trimming shortened V by 4 bases and J by 7 bases, and 17 bases separated the two germline ends. Germline V CDR1 and CDR2: SGHRS, YFSETQ. The CDR3 contains 14 residues. The DNA for the CDR3 is TGCGCCAGCAGCCCACGACCCAGGGTTGGTGAAGCTTTCTTT. Translating it yields CASSPRPRVGEAFF. The complete variable domain, with remaining parts taken from reference TRBV5-1 and TRBJ1-1, reads KAGVTQTPRYLIKTRGQQVTLSCSPISGHRSVSWYQQTPGQGLQFLFEYFSETQRNKGNFPGRFSGRQFSNSRSEMNVSTLELGDSALYLCASSPRPRVGEAFFGQGTRLTVV.

The chain combines TRBV6-6 with TRBJ1-5; no clear D gene. Per the germline V gene, CDR1 is MNHNY and CDR2 is SVGAGI (reference sequence). This CDR3 has 15 residues. Trimming left V 7 bases short and J 1 base short, with 14 bases between. The CDR3 sequence: CASTPPGTSNQPQHF. The CDR3, as DNA: TGTGCCAGCACCCCCCCGGGTACAAGCAATCAGCCCCAGCATTTT.

The chain recombines TRBV28 with TRBJ1-5, with D maybe TRBD1 (5 bases). Germline V gives CDR1 MDHEN, CDR2 SYDVKM. V gave up 4 bases and J gave up 4 bases, with 8 bases separating them. This CDR3 has 13 residues. The CDR3 coding sequence is TGTGCCAGCAGTTACGACAGAAATCAGCCCCAGCATTTT. Its translation is CASSYDRNQPQHF. Full variable domain (missing parts from reference TRBV28 and TRBJ1-5): DVKVTQSSRYLVKRTGEKVFLECVQDMDHENMFWYRQDPGLGLRLIYFSYDVKMKEKGDIPEGYSVSREKKERFSLILESASTNQTSMYLCASSYDRNQPQHFGDGTRLSIL.

The chain employs TRBV11-2 and TRBJ2-7; 14 nucleotides agree with TRBD2. Germline V gene sequence: CDR1 SGHAT, CDR2 FQNNGV. This CDR3 region has 16 residues. The junction had 6 bases not matched to a gene; V was cut back by 5 bases and J by 3 bases. The CDR3 sequence is CASSPRGLAGVYEQYF. The CDR3 DNA follows: TGTGCCAGCAGCCCCCGGGGACTAGCGGGAGTCTACGAGCAGTACTTC.

The gene calls are TRBV5-1 and TRBJ1-2; D ambiguous. V lost 0 bases, J lost 0 bases, and 9 bases lay in between. In germline, CDR1 is SGHRS, CDR2 YFSETQ. This CDR3 comprises 15 residues. The CDR3 coding sequence is TGCGCCAGCAGCTTGGCTGACACCACTAACTATGGCTACACCTTC. This codes for CASSLADTTNYGYTF.

V gene TRBV11-3 combines with J gene TRBJ2-1; no definite D call. This CDR3 contains 12 residues. Deletions cut 6 bases from V and 6 bases from J, with 9 bases between. Per germline, CDR1 SGHNT and CDR2 YENEEA. DNA for the CDR3: TGTGCCAGCAGTACCTGGAGCAATGAGCAGTTCTTC. Translating gives CASSTWSNEQFF.

This chain connects TRBV9 to TRBJ2-5; D tentatively fits TRBD1 or TRBD2 (7 bases each). Per the germline V gene, CDR1 is SGDLS and CDR2 is YYNGEE. Trimming left V 4 bases short and J 3 bases short, with 16 bases between. This CDR3 has 15 residues. The CDR3 sequence: CASSRGEGAEETQYF. Written as DNA, the CDR3 is TGTGCCAGCAGCCGCGGGGAGGGGGCCGAAGAGACCCAGTACTTC.

Details on this clone: This sample also contains other DNA sequences that code for the same CDR3. V gene TRBV2 combines with J gene TRBJ2-5, with D hard to call. V was shortened by 5 bases and J by 2 bases, with 3 bases between the two germline ends. Germline loops: CDR1 SNHLY, CDR2 FYNNEI. CDR3 size: 11 residues. CDR3 in amino acids: CASSYQETQYF. The CDR3 coding sequence is TGTGCCAGCAGTTATCAAGAGACCCAGTACTTC.

This clone was recorded a few times. V usage is TRBV6-1 and J usage is TRBJ1-1; D is uncertain. Germline CDR1 reads MNHNS; CDR2 reads SASEGT. V lost 8 bases and J lost 5, with 12 bases in between. The CDR3 is 12 amino acids. CDR3 loop: CASLFGLTEAFF. The CDR3 DNA reads as TGTGCCAGCCTTTTCGGTCTGACTGAAGCTTTCTTT.

The chain recombines TRBV29-1 with TRBJ1-1; 9 nucleotides line up with TRBD1. CDR3 length: 13 amino acids. Losses at the gene ends were 7 bases for V and 2 bases for J; bases not matched to a gene: 5. Germline loops: CDR1 SQVTM, CDR2 ANQGSEA. The CDR3 nucleotides are TGCAGCGCCGGACAGGGGACAAACACTGAAGCTTTCTTT. Amino acid sequence: CSAGQGTNTEAFF.

This clone was detected a few times. The sample holds other DNA sequences that translate to the same CDR3. The chain recombines TRBV30 with TRBJ2-3; D remains ambiguous. The V gene lost 0 bases and the J gene lost 5 bases, with 3 bases spanning the gap. Per the germline V gene, CDR1 is GTSNPN and CDR2 is SVGIG (reference sequence). CDR3 length equals 11 residues. CDR3 nucleotide sequence: TGTGCCTGGAGTGTAGGAGATACGCAGTATTTT. Protein sequence: CAWSVGDTQYF.

The chain couples TRBV7-3 to TRBJ2-6; D might be TRBD2 (6 bases). Trimming pared 1 base from V and 1 base from J, leaving 11 bases between. The CDR3 consists of 17 residues. Germline V gene sequence: CDR1 SGHTA, CDR2 FQGTGA. CDR3 amino acids: CASSLNPRGSGANVLTF. The CDR3 nucleotides read TGTGCCAGCAGCTTAAATCCTCGGGGGTCTGGGGCCAACGTCCTGACTTTC.

The rearrangement joins TRBV27 to TRBJ2-7; D unresolved. The length of the CDR3 is 13 residues. Trimming took off 2 bases at V and 4 bases at J, with 9 bases between the two ends. Germline loops: CDR1 MNHEY, CDR2 SMNVEV (reference sequence). The CDR3 nucleotides read TGTGCCAGCAGTTTAGGGCAACTTTACGAGCAGTACTTC. Its translation: CASSLGQLYEQYF.

This chain uses TRBV7-2 with TRBJ2-3, with D possibly being TRBD1 or TRBD2 (5 bases each). Germline CDR1 reads SGHTA; CDR2 reads FQGNSA. There are 16 residues in the CDR3. Trimming took 3 bases from V and 4 from J, leaving 17 bases between them. CDR3 loop: CASSFPRGQGPDTQYF. The CDR3 DNA reads as TGTGCCAGCAGCTTTCCCCGCGGGCAGGGCCCAGATACGCAGTATTTT.

This clone was detected only a few times. This CDR3 reads CAWSVRQAWGYTF. CDR3 DNA: TGTGCCTGGAGTGTACGCCAAGCCTGGGGCTACACCTTC. The chain recombines TRBV30 with TRBJ1-2; no clear D. V was trimmed by 0 bases and J by 8 bases, leaving 13 bases between them. This CDR3 spans 13 amino acids. CDR1 is GTSNPN and CDR2 is SVGIG in the germline V gene (reference sequence).

The rearrangement uses TRBV15 and TRBJ1-5, with 7 bases aligning to TRBD1. This CDR3 is 15 amino acids long. Germline V gene sequence: CDR1 LNHNV, CDR2 YYDKDF (reference sequence). V lost 1 base, J lost 6 bases, and 6 bases stayed unmatched. This chain's CDR3 is CATSRGDRVGQPQHF. CDR3 coding DNA: TGTGCCACCAGCAGAGGAGACAGGGTTGGTCAGCCCCAGCATTTT.

There are a few counts of this clone. The V and J genes are TRBV4-1 and TRBJ2-2; TRBD1 aligns across 7 bases. The ends lost 7 bases at V and 1 base at J; junction bases unmatched: 6. In germline, CDR1 is MGHRA, CDR2 YSYEKL. This CDR3 comprises 15 residues. Here the CDR3 DNA reads TGCGCCAGCATGCGAGGGGACAGGAACACCGGGGAGCTGTTTTTT. As protein: CASMRGDRNTGELFF.

The gene calls are TRBV29-1 and TRBJ2-5; D is tentatively TRBD1 or TRBD2 (6 bases each). The V and J ends lost 7 bases and 4 bases respectively, with 13 bases between them. This CDR3 spans 12 amino acids. Germline V lookup: CDR1 SQVTM, CDR2 ANQGSEA. CDR3 sequence: CSGTQGGETQYF. As DNA, the CDR3 is TGCAGCGGCACACAGGGAGGAGAGACCCAGTACTTC. Together with reference TRBV29-1 and TRBJ2-5, the CDR3 gives the full variable domain: SAVISQKPSRDICQRGTSLTIQCQVDSQVTMMFWYRQQPGQSLTLIATANQGSEATYESGFVIDKFPISRPNLTFSTLTVSNMSPEDSSIYLCSGTQGGETQYFGPGTRLLVL.